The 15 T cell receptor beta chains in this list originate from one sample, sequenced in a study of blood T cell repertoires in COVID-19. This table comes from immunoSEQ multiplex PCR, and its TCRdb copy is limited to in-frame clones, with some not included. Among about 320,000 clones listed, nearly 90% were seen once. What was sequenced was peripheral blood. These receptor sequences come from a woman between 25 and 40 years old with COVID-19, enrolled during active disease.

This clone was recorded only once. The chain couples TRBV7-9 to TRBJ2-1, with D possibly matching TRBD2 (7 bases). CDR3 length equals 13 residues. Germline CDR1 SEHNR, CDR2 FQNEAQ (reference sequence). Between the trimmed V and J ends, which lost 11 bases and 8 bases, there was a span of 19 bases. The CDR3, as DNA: TGTGCCGGGGGGGCCACCCCAGGGGATGAGCAGTTCTTC. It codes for CAGGATPGDEQFF. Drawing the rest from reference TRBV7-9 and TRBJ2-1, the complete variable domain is DTGVSQNPRHKITKRGQNVTFRCDPISEHNRLYWYRQTLGQGPEFLTYFQNEAQLEKSRLLSDRFSAERPKGSFSTLEIQRTEQGDSAMYLCAGGATPGDEQFFGPGTRLTVL.

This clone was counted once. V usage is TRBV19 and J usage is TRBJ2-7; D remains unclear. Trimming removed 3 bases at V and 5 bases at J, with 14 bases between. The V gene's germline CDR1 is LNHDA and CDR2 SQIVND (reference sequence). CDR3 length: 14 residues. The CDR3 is CASSIYWASHEQYF. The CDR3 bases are TGTGCCAGTAGTATCTATTGGGCTTCTCACGAGCAGTACTTC.

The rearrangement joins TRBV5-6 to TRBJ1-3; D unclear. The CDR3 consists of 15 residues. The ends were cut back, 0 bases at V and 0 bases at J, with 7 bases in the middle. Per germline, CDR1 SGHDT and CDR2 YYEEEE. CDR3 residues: CASSLDSNSGNTIYF. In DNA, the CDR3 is TGTGCCAGCAGCTTGGACAGTAACTCTGGAAACACCATATATTTT.

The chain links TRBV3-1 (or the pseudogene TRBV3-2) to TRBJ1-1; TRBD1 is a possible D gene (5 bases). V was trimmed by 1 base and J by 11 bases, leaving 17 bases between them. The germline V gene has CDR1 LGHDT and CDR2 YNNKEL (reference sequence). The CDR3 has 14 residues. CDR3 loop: CASSQAHPGGKAFF. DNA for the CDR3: TGTGCCAGCAGCCAAGCCCATCCGGGGGGTAAGGCTTTCTTT.

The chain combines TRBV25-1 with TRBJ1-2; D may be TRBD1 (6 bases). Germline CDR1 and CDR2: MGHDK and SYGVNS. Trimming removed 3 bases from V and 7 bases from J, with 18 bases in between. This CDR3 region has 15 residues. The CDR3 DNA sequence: TGTGCCAGCAGTGACCCTGGGACAATTGGGCCTGGCTACACCTTC. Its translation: CASSDPGTIGPGYTF.

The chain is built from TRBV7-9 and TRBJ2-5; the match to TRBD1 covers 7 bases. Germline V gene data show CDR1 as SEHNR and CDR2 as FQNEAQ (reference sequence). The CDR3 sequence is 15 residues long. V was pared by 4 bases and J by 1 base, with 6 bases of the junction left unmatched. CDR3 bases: TGTGCCAGCAGCTCTCAAGGACAGGTCCAAGAGACCCAGTACTTC. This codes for CASSSQGQVQETQYF.

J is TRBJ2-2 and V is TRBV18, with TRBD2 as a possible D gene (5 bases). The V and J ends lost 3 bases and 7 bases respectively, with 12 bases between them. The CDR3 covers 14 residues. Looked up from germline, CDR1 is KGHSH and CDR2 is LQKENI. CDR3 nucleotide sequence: TGTGCCAGCTCACCGTCGGAGGCGGTCGGGGAGCTGTTTTTT. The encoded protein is CASSPSEAVGELFF.

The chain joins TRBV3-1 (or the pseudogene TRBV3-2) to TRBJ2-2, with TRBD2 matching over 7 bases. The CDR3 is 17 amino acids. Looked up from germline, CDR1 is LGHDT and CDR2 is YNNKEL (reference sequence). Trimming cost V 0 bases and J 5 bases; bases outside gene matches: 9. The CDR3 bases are TGTGCCAGCAGCCAAGATCTATTAAGCGGGGCGACCGGGGAGCTGTTTTTT. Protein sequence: CASSQDLLSGATGELFF.

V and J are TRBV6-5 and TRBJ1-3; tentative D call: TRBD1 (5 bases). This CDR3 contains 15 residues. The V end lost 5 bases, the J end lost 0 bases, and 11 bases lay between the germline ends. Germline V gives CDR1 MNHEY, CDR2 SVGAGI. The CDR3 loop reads CASSLDRSSGNTIYF. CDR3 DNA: TGTGCCAGCAGTCTCGACAGAAGCTCTGGAAACACCATATATTTT.

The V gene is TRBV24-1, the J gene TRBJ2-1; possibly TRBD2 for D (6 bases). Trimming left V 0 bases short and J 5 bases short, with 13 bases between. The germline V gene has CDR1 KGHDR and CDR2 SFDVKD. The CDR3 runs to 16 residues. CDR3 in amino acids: CATSDLGGESHNEQFF. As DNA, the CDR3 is TGTGCCACCAGTGATTTGGGAGGGGAGAGTCACAATGAGCAGTTCTTC.

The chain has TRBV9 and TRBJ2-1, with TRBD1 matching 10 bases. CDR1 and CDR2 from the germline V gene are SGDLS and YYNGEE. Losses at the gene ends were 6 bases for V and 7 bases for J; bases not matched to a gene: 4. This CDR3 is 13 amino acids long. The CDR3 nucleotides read TGTGCCAGCAAAGGGGACAGGGGTAATGAGCAGTTCTTC. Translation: CASKGDRGNEQFF.

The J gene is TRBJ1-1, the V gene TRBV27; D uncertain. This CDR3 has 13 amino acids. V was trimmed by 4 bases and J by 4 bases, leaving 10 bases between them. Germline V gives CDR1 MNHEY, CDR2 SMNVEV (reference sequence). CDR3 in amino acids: CASSWTDTTEAFF. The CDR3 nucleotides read TGTGCCAGCAGTTGGACTGACACCACTGAAGCTTTCTTT.

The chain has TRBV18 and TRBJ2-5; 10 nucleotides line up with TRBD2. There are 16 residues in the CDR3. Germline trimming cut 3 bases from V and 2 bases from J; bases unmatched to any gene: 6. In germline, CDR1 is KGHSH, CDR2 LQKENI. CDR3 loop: CASSPRLAGRQETQYF. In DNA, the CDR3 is TGTGCCAGCTCACCCCGACTAGCGGGTCGACAAGAGACCCAGTACTTC.

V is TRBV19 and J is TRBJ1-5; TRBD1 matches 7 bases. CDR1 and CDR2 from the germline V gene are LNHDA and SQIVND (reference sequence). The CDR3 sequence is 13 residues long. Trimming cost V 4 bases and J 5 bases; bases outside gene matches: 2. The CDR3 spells CASSRGQYQPQHF. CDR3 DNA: TGTGCCAGTAGTAGGGGACAGTATCAGCCCCAGCATTTT. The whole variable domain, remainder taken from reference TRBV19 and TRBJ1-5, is DGGITQSPKYLFRKEGQNVTLSCEQNLNHDAMYWYRQDPGQGLRLIYYSQIVNDFQKGDIAEGYSVSREKKESFPLTVTSAQKNPTAFYLCASSRGQYQPQHFGDGTRLSIL.

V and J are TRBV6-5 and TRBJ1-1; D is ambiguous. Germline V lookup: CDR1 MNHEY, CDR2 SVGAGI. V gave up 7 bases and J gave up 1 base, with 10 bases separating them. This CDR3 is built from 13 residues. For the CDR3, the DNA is TGTGCCAGCACCACTTACGGGAACACTGAAGCTTTCTTT. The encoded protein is CASTTYGNTEAFF.